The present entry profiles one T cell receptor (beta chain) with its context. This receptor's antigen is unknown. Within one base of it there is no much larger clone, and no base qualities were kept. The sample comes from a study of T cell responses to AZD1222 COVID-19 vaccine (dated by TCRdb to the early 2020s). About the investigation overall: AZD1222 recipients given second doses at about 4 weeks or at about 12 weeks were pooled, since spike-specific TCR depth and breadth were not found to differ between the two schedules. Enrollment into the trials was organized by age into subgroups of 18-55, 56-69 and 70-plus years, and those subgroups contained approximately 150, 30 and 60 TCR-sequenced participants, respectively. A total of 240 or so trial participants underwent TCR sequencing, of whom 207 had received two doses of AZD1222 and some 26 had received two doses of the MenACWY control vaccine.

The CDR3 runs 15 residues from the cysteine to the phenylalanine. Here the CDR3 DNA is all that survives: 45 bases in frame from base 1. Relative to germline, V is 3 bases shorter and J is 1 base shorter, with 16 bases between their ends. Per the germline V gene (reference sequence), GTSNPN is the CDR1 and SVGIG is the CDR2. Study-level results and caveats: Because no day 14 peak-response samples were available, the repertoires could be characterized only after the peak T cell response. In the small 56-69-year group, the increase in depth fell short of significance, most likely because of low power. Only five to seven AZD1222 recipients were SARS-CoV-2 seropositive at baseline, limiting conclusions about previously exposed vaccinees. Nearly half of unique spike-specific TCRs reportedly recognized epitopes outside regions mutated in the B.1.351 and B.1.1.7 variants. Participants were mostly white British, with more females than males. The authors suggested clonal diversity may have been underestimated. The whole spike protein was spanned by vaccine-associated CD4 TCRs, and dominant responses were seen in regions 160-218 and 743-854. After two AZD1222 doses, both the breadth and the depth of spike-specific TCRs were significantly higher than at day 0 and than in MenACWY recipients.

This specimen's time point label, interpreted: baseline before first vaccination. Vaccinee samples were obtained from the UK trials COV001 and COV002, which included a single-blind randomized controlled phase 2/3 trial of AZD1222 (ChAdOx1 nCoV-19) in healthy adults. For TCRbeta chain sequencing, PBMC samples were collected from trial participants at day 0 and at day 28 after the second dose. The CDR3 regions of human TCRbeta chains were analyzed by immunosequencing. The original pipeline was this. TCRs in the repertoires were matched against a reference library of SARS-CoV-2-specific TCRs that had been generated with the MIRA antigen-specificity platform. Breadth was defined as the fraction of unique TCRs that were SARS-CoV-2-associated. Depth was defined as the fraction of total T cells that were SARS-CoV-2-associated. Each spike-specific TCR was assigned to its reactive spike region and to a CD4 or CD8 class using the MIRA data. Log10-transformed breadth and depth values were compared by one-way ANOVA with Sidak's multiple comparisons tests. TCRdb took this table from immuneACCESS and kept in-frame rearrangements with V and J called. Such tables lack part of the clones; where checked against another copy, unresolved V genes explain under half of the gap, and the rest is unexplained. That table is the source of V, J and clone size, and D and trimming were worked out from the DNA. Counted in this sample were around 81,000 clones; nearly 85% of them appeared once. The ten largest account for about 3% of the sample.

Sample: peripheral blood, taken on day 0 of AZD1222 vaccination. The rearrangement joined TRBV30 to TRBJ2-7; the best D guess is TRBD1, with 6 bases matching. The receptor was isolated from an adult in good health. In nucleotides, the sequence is TGTGCCTGGAGAGGCGTTGGGGACATGTCCTACGAGCAGTACTTC. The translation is CAWRGVGDMSYEQYF.